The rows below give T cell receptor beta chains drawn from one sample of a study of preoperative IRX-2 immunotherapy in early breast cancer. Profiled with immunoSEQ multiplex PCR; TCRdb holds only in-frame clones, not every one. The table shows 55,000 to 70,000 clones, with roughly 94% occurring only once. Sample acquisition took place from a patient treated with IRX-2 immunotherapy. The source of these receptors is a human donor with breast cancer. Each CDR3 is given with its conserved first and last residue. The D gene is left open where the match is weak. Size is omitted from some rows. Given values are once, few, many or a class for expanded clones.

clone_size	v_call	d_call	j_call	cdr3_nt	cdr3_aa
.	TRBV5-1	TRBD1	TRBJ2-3	TGCGCCAGCAGCAAAGGACAGGGACTTAGCACAGATACGCAGTATTTT	CASSKGQGLSTDTQYF
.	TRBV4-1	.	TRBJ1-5	TGCGCCAGCAGCCAACCTAGCAATCAGCCCCAGCATTTT	CASSQPSNQPQHF
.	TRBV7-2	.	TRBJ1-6	TGTGCCAGCAGCTTAGTTACGACGACCCAATCACCCCTCCACTTT	CASSLVTTTQSPLHF
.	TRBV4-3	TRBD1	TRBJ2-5	TGCGCCAGCAGCCAACTGACAGGGCCCGGGGAGACCCAGTACTTC	CASSQLTGPGETQYF
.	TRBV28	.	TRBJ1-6	TGTGCCAGCAGTTTCGTTCGCGCCACGGAATATTCACCCCTCCACTTT	CASSFVRATEYSPLHF
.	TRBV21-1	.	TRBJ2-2	TGTGCCAGCAGCAAAGATCAATGGGGGGCCGGGGAGCTGTTTTTT	CASSKDQWGAGELFF
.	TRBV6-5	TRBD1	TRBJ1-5	TGTGCCAGCAGTTCGAGGACAGGGGGATTTCAGCCCCAGCATTTT	CASSSRTGGFQPQHF
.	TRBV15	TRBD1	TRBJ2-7	TGTGCCACCAGCAGAGATATGGACAGGAGAGGCGAGCAGTACTTC	CATSRDMDRRGEQYF
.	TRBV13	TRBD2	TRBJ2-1	TGTGCCAGCAGCTCTCCGACTAGCGGCAATGAGCAGTTCTTC	CASSSPTSGNEQFF
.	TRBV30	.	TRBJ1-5	TGTGCCTGGAGTGTAACGGATAATCAGCCCCAGCATTTT	CAWSVTDNQPQHF
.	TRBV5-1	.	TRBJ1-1	TGCGCCAGCAGCTGGAACCCAGGGATGAACACTGAAGCTTTCTTT	CASSWNPGMNTEAFF
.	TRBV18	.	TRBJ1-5	TGTGCCAGCTCACCAGAGAAGGAACTTGGCAATCAGCCCCAGCATTTT	CASSPEKELGNQPQHF
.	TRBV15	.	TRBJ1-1	TGTGCCACCAGCAGAGGGGGTAGGTCCGAAGCTTTCTTT	CATSRGGRSEAFF
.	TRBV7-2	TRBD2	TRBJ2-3	TGTGCCAGCAGCTCTAGAGCGGGGGGGCGGCCAGATACGCAGTATTTT	CASSSRAGGRPDTQYF
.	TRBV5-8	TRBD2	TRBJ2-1	TGTGCCAGCAGCTTTGTCCTAGCGGGGGCCCTAGGGAATGAGCAGTTCTTC	CASSFVLAGALGNEQFF
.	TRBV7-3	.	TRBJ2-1	TGTGCCAGCAGCCCCGGGACTTCATACAATGAGCAGTTCTTC	CASSPGTSYNEQFF
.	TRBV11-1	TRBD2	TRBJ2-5	TGTGCCAGCAGCACGGGACTAGCGGGATTCCAAGAGACCCAGTACTTC	CASSTGLAGFQETQYF
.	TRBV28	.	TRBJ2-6	TGTGCCAGCAGTTTGGGGTGGAGCTCTGGGGCCAACGTCCTGACTTTC	CASSLGWSSGANVLTF
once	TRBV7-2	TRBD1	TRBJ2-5	TGTGCCAGCAGCCCGCAAGGGGGCGAAATGGAGACCCAGTACTTC	CASSPQGGEMETQYF
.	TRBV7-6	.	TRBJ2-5	TGTGCCAGCAAGGCCGGGGGAGAGACCCAGTACTTC	CASKAGGETQYF
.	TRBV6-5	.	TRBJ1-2	TGTGCCAGCAGTTACGGTCGGGTCGGGGGATATGGCTACACCTTC	CASSYGRVGGYGYTF
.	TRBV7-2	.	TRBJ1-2	TGTGCCAGCAGCTCCGACAGAACTAACTATGGTGGCTACACCTTC	CASSSDRTNYGGYTF
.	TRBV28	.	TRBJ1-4	TGTGCCAGCAGAGAAAATTGGGGGGCTGGGGAAAAACTGTTTTTT	CASRENWGAGEKLFF
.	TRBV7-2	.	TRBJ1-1	TGTGCCAGCAGCTTAGTTCCAGAGAACACTGAAGCTTTCTTT	CASSLVPENTEAFF
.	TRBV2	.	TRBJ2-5	TGTGCCAGCAGTGAAGCCCTATTGTCAGAGACCCAGTACTTC	CASSEALLSETQYF
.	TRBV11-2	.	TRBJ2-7	TGTGCCAGCAGCCCCCTGGCGAGGAGGAGTAACTACGAGCAGTACTTC	CASSPLARRSNYEQYF